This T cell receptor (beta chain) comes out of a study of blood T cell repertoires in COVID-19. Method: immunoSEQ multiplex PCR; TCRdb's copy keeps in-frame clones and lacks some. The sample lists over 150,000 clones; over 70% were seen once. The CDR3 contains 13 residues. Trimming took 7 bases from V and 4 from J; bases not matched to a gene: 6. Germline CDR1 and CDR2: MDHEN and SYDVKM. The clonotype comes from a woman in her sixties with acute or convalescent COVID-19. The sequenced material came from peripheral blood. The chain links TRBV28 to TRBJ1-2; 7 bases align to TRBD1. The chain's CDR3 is CASKGQAVYGYTF. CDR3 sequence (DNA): TGTGCCAGCAAAGGACAGGCAGTCTATGGCTACACCTTC.